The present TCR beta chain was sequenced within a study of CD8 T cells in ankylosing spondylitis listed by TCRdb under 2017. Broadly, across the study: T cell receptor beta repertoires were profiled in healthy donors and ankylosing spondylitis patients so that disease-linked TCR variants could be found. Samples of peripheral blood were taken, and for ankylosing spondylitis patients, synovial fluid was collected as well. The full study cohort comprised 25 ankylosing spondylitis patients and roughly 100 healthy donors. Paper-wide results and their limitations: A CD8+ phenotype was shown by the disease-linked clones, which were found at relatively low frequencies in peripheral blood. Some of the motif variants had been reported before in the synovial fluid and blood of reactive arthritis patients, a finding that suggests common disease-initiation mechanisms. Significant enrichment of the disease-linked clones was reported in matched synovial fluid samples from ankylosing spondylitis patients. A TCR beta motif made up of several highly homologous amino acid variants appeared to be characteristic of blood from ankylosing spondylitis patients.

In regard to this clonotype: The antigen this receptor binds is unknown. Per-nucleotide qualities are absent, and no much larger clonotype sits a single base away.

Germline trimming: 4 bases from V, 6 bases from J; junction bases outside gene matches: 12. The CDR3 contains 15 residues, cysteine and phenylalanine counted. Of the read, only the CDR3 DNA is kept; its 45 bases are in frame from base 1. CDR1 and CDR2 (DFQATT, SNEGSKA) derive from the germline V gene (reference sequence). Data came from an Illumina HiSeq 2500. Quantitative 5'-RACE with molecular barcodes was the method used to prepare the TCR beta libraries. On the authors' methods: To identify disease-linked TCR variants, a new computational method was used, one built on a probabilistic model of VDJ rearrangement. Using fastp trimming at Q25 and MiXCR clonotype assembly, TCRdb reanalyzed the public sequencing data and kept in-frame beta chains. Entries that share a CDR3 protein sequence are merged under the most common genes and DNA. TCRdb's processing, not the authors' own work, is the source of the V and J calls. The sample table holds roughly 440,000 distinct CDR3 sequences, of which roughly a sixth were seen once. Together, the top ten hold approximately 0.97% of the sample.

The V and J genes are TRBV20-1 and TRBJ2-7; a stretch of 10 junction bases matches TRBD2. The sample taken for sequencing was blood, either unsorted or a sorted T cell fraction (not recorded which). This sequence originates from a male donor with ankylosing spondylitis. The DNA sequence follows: TGCAGTGCTACAGAGAACCTAGCGGGAGTAGCCGAGCAGTACTTC. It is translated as CSATENLAGVAEQYF.